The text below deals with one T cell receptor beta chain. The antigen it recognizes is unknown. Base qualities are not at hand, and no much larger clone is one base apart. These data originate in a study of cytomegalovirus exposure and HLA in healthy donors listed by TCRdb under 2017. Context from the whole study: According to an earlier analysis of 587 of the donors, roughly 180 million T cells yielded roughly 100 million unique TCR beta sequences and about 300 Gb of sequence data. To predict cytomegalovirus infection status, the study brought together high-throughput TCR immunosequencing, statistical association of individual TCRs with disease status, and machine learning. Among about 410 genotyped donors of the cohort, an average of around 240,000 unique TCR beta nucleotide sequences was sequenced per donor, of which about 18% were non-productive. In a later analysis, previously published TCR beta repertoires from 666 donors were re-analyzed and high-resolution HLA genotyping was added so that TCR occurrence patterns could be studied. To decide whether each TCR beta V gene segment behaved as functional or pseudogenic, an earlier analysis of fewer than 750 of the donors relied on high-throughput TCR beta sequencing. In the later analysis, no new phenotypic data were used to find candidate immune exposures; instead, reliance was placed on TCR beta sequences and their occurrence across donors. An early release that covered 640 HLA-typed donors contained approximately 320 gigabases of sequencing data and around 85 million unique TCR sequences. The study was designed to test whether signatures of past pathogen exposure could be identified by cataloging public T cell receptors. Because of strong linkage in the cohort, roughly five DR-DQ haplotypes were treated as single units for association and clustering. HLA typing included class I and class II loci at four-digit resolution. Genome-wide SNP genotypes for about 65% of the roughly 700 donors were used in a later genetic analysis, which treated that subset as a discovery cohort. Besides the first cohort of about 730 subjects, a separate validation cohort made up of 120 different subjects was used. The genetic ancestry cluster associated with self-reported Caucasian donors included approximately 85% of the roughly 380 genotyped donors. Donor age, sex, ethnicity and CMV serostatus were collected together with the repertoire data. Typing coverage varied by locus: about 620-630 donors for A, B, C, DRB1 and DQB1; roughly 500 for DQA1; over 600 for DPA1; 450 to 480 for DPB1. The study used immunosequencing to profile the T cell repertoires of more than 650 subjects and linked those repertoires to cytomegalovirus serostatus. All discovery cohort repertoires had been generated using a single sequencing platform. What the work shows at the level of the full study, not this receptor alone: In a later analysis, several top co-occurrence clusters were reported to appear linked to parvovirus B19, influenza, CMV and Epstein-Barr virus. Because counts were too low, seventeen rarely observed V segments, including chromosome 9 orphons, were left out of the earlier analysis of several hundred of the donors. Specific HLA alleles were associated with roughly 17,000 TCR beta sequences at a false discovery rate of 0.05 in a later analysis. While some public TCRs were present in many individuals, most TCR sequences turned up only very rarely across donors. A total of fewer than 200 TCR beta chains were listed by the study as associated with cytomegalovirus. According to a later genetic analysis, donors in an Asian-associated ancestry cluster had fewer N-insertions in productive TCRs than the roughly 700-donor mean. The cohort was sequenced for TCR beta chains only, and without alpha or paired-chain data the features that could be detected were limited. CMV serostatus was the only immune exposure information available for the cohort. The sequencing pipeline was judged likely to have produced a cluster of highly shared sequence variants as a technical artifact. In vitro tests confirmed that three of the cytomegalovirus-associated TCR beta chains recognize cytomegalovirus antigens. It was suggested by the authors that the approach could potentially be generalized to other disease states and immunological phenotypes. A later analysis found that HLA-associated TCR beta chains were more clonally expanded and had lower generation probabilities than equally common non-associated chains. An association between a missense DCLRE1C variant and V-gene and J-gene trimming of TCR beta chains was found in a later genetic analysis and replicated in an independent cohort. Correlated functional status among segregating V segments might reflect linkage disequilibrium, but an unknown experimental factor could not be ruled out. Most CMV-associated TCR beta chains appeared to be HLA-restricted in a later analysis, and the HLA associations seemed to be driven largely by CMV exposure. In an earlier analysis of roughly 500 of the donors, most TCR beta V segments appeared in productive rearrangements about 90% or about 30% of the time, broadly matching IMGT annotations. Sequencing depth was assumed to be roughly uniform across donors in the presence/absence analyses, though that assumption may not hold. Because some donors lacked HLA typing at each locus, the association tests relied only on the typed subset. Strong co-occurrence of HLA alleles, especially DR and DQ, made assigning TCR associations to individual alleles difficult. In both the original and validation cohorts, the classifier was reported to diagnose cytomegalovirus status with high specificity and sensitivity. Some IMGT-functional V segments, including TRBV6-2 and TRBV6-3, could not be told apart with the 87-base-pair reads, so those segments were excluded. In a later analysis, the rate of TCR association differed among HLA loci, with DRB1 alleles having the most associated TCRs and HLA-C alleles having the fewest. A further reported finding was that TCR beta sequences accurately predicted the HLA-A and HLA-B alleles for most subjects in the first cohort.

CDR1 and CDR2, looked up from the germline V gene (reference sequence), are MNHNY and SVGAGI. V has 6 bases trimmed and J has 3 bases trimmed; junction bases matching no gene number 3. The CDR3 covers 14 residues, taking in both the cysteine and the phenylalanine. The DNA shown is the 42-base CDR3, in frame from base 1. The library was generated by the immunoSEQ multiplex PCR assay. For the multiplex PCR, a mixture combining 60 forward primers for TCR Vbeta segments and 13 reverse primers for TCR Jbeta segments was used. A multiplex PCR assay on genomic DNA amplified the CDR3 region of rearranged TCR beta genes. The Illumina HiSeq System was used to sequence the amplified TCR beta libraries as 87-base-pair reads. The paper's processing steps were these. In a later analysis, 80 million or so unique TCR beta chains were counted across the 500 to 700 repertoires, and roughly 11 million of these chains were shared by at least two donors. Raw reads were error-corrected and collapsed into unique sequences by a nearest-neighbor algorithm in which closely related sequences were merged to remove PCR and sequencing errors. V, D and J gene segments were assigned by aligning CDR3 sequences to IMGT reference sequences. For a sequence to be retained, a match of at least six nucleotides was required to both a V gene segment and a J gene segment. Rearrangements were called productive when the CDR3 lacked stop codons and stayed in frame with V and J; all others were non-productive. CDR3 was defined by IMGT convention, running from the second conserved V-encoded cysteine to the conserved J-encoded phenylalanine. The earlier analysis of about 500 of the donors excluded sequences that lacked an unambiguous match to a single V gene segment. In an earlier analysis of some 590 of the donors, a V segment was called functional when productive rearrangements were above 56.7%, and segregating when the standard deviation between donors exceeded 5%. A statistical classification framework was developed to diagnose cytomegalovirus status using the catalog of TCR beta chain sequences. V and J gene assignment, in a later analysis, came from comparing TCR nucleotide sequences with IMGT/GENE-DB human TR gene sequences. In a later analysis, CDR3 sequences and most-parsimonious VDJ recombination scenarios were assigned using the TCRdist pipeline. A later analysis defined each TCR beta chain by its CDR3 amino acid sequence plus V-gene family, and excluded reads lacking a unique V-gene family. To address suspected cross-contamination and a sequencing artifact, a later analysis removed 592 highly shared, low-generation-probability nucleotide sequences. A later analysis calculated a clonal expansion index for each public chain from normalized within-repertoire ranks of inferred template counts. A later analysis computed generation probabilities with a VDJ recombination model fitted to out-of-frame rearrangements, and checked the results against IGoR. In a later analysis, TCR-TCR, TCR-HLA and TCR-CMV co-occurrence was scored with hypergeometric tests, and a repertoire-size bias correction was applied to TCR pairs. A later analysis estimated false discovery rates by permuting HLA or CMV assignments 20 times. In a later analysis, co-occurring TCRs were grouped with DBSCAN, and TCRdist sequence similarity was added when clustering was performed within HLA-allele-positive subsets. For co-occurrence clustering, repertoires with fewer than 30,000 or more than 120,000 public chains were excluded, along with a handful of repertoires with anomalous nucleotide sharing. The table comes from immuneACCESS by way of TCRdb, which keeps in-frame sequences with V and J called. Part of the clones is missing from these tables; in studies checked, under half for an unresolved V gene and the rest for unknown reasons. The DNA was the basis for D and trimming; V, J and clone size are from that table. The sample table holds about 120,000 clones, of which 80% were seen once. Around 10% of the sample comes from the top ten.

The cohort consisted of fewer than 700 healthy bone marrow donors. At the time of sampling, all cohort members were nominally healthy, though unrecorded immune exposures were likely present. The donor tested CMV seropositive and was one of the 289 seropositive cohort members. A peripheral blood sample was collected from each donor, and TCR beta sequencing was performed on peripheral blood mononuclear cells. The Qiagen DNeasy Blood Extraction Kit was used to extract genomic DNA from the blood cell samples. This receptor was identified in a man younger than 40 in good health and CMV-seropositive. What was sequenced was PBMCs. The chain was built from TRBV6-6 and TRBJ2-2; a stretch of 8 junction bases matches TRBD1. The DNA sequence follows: TGTGCCAGCAGCCTGGACAGGGACACCGGGGAGCTGTTTTTT. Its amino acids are CASSLDRDTGELFF.